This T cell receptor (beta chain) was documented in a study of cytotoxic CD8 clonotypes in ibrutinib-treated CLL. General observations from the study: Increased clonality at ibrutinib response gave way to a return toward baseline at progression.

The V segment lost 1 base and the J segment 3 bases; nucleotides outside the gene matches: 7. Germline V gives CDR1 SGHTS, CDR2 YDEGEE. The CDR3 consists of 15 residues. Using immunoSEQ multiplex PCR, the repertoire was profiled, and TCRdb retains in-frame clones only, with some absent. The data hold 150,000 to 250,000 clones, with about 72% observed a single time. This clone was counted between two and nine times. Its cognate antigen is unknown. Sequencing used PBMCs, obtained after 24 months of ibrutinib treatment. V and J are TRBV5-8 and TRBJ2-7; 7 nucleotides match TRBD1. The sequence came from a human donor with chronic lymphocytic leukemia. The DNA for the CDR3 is TGTGCCAGCAGCTTGAGGGACAGCAGGGGCTACGAGCAGTACTTC. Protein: CASSLRDSRGYEQYF. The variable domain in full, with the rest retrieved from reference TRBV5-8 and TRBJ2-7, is EAGVTQSPTHLIKTRGQQATLRCSPISGHTSVYWYQQALGLGLQFLLWYDEGEERNRGNFPPRFSGRQFPNYSSELNVNALELEDSALYLCASSLRDSRGYEQYFGPGTRLTVT.